This record looks at one T cell receptor (beta chain) sequence and its context. Using immunoSEQ multiplex PCR, the repertoire was profiled, and TCRdb retains in-frame clones only, with some absent. The sample lists about 48,000 clones; around 80% were seen once. The record originates from a study of OX40 agonist ivuxolimab in advanced cancers. Germline values: CDR1 MNHEY, CDR2 SVGAGI. This CDR3 comprises 15 residues. Unmatched junction bases numbered 6, after V lost 6 bases and J lost 8 bases. The chain links TRBV6-5 to TRBJ1-6; 11 bases line up with TRBD1. Sequencing was performed on CD4+ or CD8+ T cells sorted from blood, taken in a trial of the OX40 agonist ivuxolimab. This TCR came from an adult with an advanced solid tumor such as melanoma, head and neck, liver or kidney cancer. Here the CDR3 reads CASSRRGQGDSPLHF. The CDR3 DNA sequence: TGTGCCAGCAGCCGCCGGGGACAGGGGGATTCACCCCTCCACTTT.